A selection of T cell receptor beta chains follows, all from one sample in a study of regulatory T cells in long-lasting Graves disease. TCRdb redid the calling of the reads with MiXCR, one entry per CDR3 protein. The table records 910 or so distinct CDR3 sequences, about 83% of them present only once. The specimen comprised peripheral blood mononuclear cells (PBMCs), sampled with antithyroid drug treatment, in newly diagnosed or persistent Graves disease (not recorded which). The receptors were sampled from a woman younger than 30 with Graves disease. CDR3s include the opening cysteine and the closing phenylalanine or tryptophan. Each record gives: D gene, V gene, clone size, J gene, CDR3 protein, CDR3 DNA. D genes are given only for firm matches. Clone size is stated in some rows and not others, as once, few, many or a class when expanded.

D gene: .
V gene: TRBV7-9
clone size: .
J gene: TRBJ1-5
CDR3 protein: CASSVDRGGQHF
CDR3 DNA: TGTGCCAGCAGCGTAGACAGAGGGGGCCAGCATTTT

D gene: .
V gene: TRBV20-1
clone size: .
J gene: TRBJ2-7
CDR3 protein: CSATGLSEQYF
CDR3 DNA: TGCAGTGCCACTGGCCTCTCCGAGCAGTACTTC

D gene: .
V gene: TRBV7-9
clone size: .
J gene: TRBJ1-1
CDR3 protein: CASSLVPDTPTGTAFF
CDR3 DNA: TGTGCCAGCAGCTTAGTTCCTGATACACCTACAGGGACGGCTTTCTTT

D gene: .
V gene: TRBV20-1
clone size: .
J gene: TRBJ1-5
CDR3 protein: CSANVRNQPQHF
CDR3 DNA: TGCAGTGCCAATGTGAGGAATCAGCCCCAGCATTTT

D gene: TRBD2
V gene: TRBV7-8
clone size: .
J gene: TRBJ2-5
CDR3 protein: CASSGGTSQETQYF
CDR3 DNA: TGTGCCAGCAGCGGCGGGACTAGCCAAGAGACCCAGTACTTC

D gene: .
V gene: TRBV23-1
clone size: .
J gene: TRBJ1-5
CDR3 protein: CASSPLNYSNQPQHF
CDR3 DNA: TGCGCCAGCAGTCCCTTGAATTATAGCAATCAGCCCCAGCATTTT

D gene: TRBD1
V gene: TRBV15
clone size: .
J gene: TRBJ1-5
CDR3 protein: CATTTYRQTGWNQPQHF
CDR3 DNA: TGTGCCACCACTACCTATCGACAGACAGGGTGGAATCAGCCCCAGCATTTT

D gene: .
V gene: TRBV29-1
clone size: .
J gene: TRBJ2-3
CDR3 protein: CSVSRGRESDTQYF
CDR3 DNA: TGCAGCGTTTCCCGGGGCAGGGAGTCAGATACGCAGTATTTT

D gene: TRBD1
V gene: TRBV7-9
clone size: .
J gene: TRBJ1-2
CDR3 protein: CASSLPKGLRGKGEGYTF
CDR3 DNA: TGTGCCAGCAGCTTACCAAAAGGGCTCAGGGGGAAAGGGGAAGGCTACACCTTC

D gene: .
V gene: TRBV6-1
clone size: .
J gene: TRBJ1-5
CDR3 protein: CASSEAGGNQPQHF
CDR3 DNA: TGTGCCAGCAGTGAAGCAGGGGGAAATCAGCCCCAGCATTTT

D gene: .
V gene: TRBV5-1
clone size: .
J gene: TRBJ2-5
CDR3 protein: CASSLGRLYQETQYF
CDR3 DNA: TGCGCCAGCAGCTTGGGGAGGTTGTACCAAGAGACCCAGTACTTC

D gene: .
V gene: TRBV18
clone size: .
J gene: TRBJ2-3
CDR3 protein: CASSPDSTDTQYF
CDR3 DNA: TGTGCCAGCTCACCAGACAGCACAGATACGCAGTATTTT

D gene: TRBD1
V gene: TRBV5-1
clone size: .
J gene: TRBJ2-7
CDR3 protein: CASSLGTGGGEQYF
CDR3 DNA: TGCGCCAGCAGTTTGGGGACAGGGGGTGGCGAGCAGTACTTC

D gene: .
V gene: TRBV23-1
clone size: .
J gene: TRBJ2-2
CDR3 protein: CASSHLRGLNTGELFF
CDR3 DNA: TGCGCCAGCAGTCATCTTCGAGGATTGAACACCGGGGAGCTGTTTTTT

D gene: TRBD1
V gene: TRBV12-3/TRBV12-4
clone size: .
J gene: TRBJ2-2
CDR3 protein: CASSPARQGKVLFF
CDR3 DNA: TGTGCCAGCAGTCCCGCTCGACAGGGAAAGGTGTTATTTTTT

D gene: TRBD1
V gene: TRBV6-5
clone size: .
J gene: TRBJ2-7
CDR3 protein: CASSYTGTGGLEQYF
CDR3 DNA: TGTGCCAGCAGTTACACCGGGACAGGGGGATTGGAGCAGTACTTC

D gene: .
V gene: TRBV5-1
clone size: once
J gene: TRBJ2-1
CDR3 protein: CASSSPPGRASSYNEQFF
CDR3 DNA: TGCGCCAGCAGCTCCCCTCCCGGGCGGGCGAGCTCCTACAATGAGCAGTTCTTC

D gene: .
V gene: TRBV19
clone size: .
J gene: TRBJ2-1
CDR3 protein: CASSIVADSYNEQFF
CDR3 DNA: TGTGCCAGTAGTATAGTCGCGGATTCCTACAATGAGCAGTTCTTC

D gene: .
V gene: TRBV6-6
clone size: .
J gene: TRBJ2-4
CDR3 protein: CASSYGGTKNIQYF
CDR3 DNA: TGTGCCAGCAGTTACGGGGGAACCAAAAACATTCAGTACTTC

D gene: TRBD2
V gene: TRBV29-1
clone size: .
J gene: TRBJ2-1
CDR3 protein: CSVGLSKAGRAGGRTNEQFF
CDR3 DNA: TGCAGCGTTGGGTTGTCAAAGGCTGGTCGAGCGGGAGGGAGAACCAATGAGCAGTTCTTC

D gene: TRBD2
V gene: TRBV5-1
clone size: .
J gene: TRBJ2-3
CDR3 protein: CASSIEGTSLDTQYF
CDR3 DNA: TGCGCCAGCAGCATTGAGGGGACTAGCTTGGATACGCAGTATTTT

D gene: TRBD2
V gene: TRBV27
clone size: .
J gene: TRBJ2-7
CDR3 protein: CASSPRVGLAEENEQYF
CDR3 DNA: TGTGCCAGCAGCCCGCGGGTTGGACTAGCGGAGGAGAACGAGCAGTACTTC

D gene: .
V gene: TRBV12-3/TRBV12-4
clone size: .
J gene: TRBJ2-1
CDR3 protein: CASSLRESSYNEQFF
CDR3 DNA: TGTGCCAGCAGTTTAAGGGAAAGCTCCTACAATGAGCAGTTCTTC

D gene: .
V gene: TRBV4-1
clone size: large
J gene: TRBJ2-7
CDR3 protein: CASSQDLGAYEQYF
CDR3 DNA: TGCGCCAGCAGCCAAGATCTTGGGGCCTACGAGCAGTACTTC

D gene: .
V gene: TRBV4-1
clone size: .
J gene: TRBJ1-2
CDR3 protein: CASSPQPGQGYGYTF
CDR3 DNA: TGCGCCAGCAGCCCCCAGCCAGGGCAAGGCTATGGCTACACCTTC

D gene: .
V gene: TRBV4-2
clone size: hyperexpanded
J gene: TRBJ1-1
CDR3 protein: CASSQDWGGNTEAFF
CDR3 DNA: TGTGCCAGCAGCCAAGATTGGGGAGGTAACACTGAAGCTTTCTTT

D gene: TRBD2
V gene: TRBV6-1
clone size: .
J gene: TRBJ2-1
CDR3 protein: CASRPLVGREDEQFF
CDR3 DNA: TGTGCCAGCAGGCCCCTGGTAGGGAGGGAAGATGAGCAGTTCTTC

D gene: .
V gene: TRBV20-1
clone size: .
J gene: TRBJ2-7
CDR3 protein: CSARSDSGIYEQYF
CDR3 DNA: TGCAGTGCCCGTTCCGATTCCGGGATCTACGAGCAGTACTTC

D gene: TRBD1
V gene: TRBV2
clone size: .
J gene: TRBJ1-5
CDR3 protein: CASSVGTASNQPQHF
CDR3 DNA: TGTGCCAGCAGTGTTGGGACAGCTAGCAATCAGCCCCAGCATTTT

D gene: .
V gene: TRBV3-1
clone size: .
J gene: TRBJ1-6
CDR3 protein: CASSQDSVGDSPLHF
CDR3 DNA: TGTGCCAGCAGCCAAGATAGTGTAGGGGATTCACCCCTCCACTTT

D gene: .
V gene: TRBV4-1
clone size: once
J gene: TRBJ1-4
CDR3 protein: CASSQDFNGFNEKLFF
CDR3 DNA: TGCGCCAGCAGCCAAGATTTTAATGGCTTTAATGAAAAACTGTTTTTT

D gene: .
V gene: TRBV19
clone size: .
J gene: TRBJ1-2
CDR3 protein: CASSIRLKGHYGYTF
CDR3 DNA: TGTGCCAGTAGTATACGACTCAAAGGGCACTATGGCTACACCTTC

D gene: .
V gene: TRBV19
clone size: once
J gene: TRBJ1-5
CDR3 protein: CASSTDGALSNQPQHF
CDR3 DNA: TGTGCCAGTAGTACCGACGGTGCCCTGAGCAATCAGCCCCAGCATTTT

D gene: .
V gene: TRBV7-9
clone size: .
J gene: TRBJ2-1
CDR3 protein: CASSQPLGDTNEQFF
CDR3 DNA: TGTGCCAGCAGCCAACCGCTCGGGGATACCAATGAGCAGTTCTTC

D gene: TRBD1
V gene: TRBV12-3/TRBV12-4
clone size: .
J gene: TRBJ1-5
CDR3 protein: CASSTGVGQPQHF
CDR3 DNA: TGTGCCAGCAGCACAGGGGTGGGGCAGCCCCAGCATTTT

D gene: .
V gene: TRBV7-9
clone size: .
J gene: TRBJ2-5
CDR3 protein: CASSSFTTGLETQYF
CDR3 DNA: TGTGCCAGCAGCTCCTTTACTACAGGGTTGGAGACCCAGTACTTC